The TCR beta chain described here comes from a study of blood T cell repertoires in COVID-19. Study-wide background: The samples span acute and convalescent COVID-19 from the United States, Italy and Spain. PBMCs, B-cell-depleted T cells, or T cells were the source of the cDNA or gDNA that made up the material.

The CDR3 runs to 13 residues. The germline CDR1 and CDR2 sequences are SGHAT and FQNNGV. The germline V and J ends were trimmed by 2 bases and 5 bases, with 6 bases remaining between them. Per the authors' pipeline: Nucleated cell counts were estimated from reference gene primer amplification. Sequenced by immunoSEQ multiplex PCR; TCRdb stores in-frame clones only, minus some. The V and J calls and clone size were taken over from that table, and D and trimming were inferred from the DNA. The sample yields approximately 150,000 clones, 85% to 90% seen once. The specimen was peripheral blood. The sequence came from a man aged 50 to 59 who had recovered from COVID-19. This chain joins TRBV11-2 and TRBJ2-2; D may be TRBD2 (5 bases). This CDR3 is CASSLTGTGELFF. The CDR3 nucleotides read TGTGCCAGCAGCTTAACGGGGACCGGGGAGCTGTTTTTT.